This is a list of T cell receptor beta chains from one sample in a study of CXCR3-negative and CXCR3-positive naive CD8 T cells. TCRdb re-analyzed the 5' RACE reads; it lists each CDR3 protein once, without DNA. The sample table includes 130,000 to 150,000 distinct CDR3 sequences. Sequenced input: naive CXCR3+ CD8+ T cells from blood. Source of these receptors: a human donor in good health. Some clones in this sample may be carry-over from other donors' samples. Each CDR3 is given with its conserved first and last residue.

CASSPGQAYGYTF	TRBV10-1	TRBJ1-2
CASSQDFPAGGGDQPQHF	TRBV4-3	TRBJ1-5
CASSLGQGVYYEQYF	TRBV5-1	TRBJ2-7
CSVDFLAGGRETQYF	TRBV29-1	TRBJ2-5
CSAFDRSGYGYTF	TRBV20-1	TRBJ1-2
CASSWGQDNEQFF	TRBV6-5	TRBJ2-1
CASSYLGNYNEKLFF	TRBV27	TRBJ1-4
CASSHSAGYEQYF	TRBV27	TRBJ2-7
CASSGTIYNEQFF	TRBV9	TRBJ2-1
CSALTGRTGELFF	TRBV29-1	TRBJ2-2
CSARDESGTGELFF	TRBV20-1	TRBJ2-2
CSAEGQGADEQFF	TRBV29-1	TRBJ2-1
CASSYSDSYEQYF	TRBV6-6	TRBJ2-7
CASSETSGGTDTQYF	TRBV6-4	TRBJ2-3
CASSISRGPVNEQFF	TRBV4-3	TRBJ2-1
CASNSPGLNTEAFF	TRBV7-2	TRBJ1-1
CASSSDREDEQYF	TRBV5-6	TRBJ2-7
CASSLLAGEYNEQFF	TRBV7-2	TRBJ2-1
CASSWTASGINTGELFF	TRBV6-5	TRBJ2-2
CASSLRVGVAEAFF	TRBV4-2	TRBJ1-1
CASSQDSAGGPDTQYF	TRBV4-3	TRBJ2-3
CASSPYGPLDSGANVLTF	TRBV7-3	TRBJ2-6
CASSLEDLQIAYNEQFF	TRBV7-2	TRBJ2-1
CASSPPGTGELFF	TRBV10-3	TRBJ2-2
CASSERLAGNINEQFF	TRBV9	TRBJ2-1
CASSLFFGQGFNYGYTF	TRBV28	TRBJ1-2
CASSPMDSLVRATETQYF	TRBV7-9	TRBJ2-5
CASSQGSAGNEKLFF	TRBV4-3	TRBJ1-4
CAISEGGTEAFF	TRBV10-3	TRBJ1-1
CSVDFPGEGDTGELFF	TRBV29-1	TRBJ2-2
CASSNQGQGFYEQFF	TRBV19	TRBJ2-1
CASSQEGGLGEQFF	TRBV4-3	TRBJ2-1
CASSWGWDTEAFF	TRBV27	TRBJ1-1
CASSLGLNYEQYF	TRBV5-1	TRBJ2-7
CSAEAGQGSFSYGYTF	TRBV29-1	TRBJ1-2